This entry lists 28 T cell receptor beta chains sequenced from one sample in a study of blood T cells in healthy people across ages. A second roughly 6 to 12 cycle PCR used barcoded and J-beta primers. One entry per CDR3 protein, called by TCRdb with MiXCR from the 5' RACE reads. Here the sample spans 1.5 million to 2 million distinct CDR3 sequences, 39% being singletons. The sequencing input was blood. The receptors derive from a human donor in good health.

This clonotype was seen a few times. This sequence joins TRBV7-2 and TRBJ1-2, with 8 bases matching TRBD1. CDR3 length: 15 amino acids. Germline V CDR1 and CDR2: SGHTA, FQGNSA. V gave up 6 bases and J gave up 6 bases; unmatched junction bases: 12. CDR3 sequence (DNA): TGTGCCAGCAGAAGACTAAAGGACAGGGTCGATGGCTACACCTTC. Translating it yields CASRRLKDRVDGYTF.

This clonotype was seen a few times. The chain has TRBV4-2 and TRBJ2-3; D ambiguous. The CDR3 consists of 14 residues. Trimming stripped 4 bases from V and 6 bases from J, with 14 bases between. CDR1 is LGHNA, CDR2 YNFKEQ, per germline. CDR3 region: CASSPAKTTDTQYF. CDR3 DNA sequence: TGTGCCAGCAGCCCCGCGAAAACCACCGATACGCAGTATTTT.

The chain uses TRBV29-1 and TRBJ2-7; D gene unclear. Germline V gene lookup returns CDR1 SQVTM and CDR2 ANQGSEA. Trimming shortened V by 1 base and J by 2 bases, and 9 bases separated the two germline ends. The CDR3 covers 13 residues. For the CDR3, the DNA is TGCAGCGTTGAAGGTTCCAGACCCTACGAGCAGTACTTC. Its translation is CSVEGSRPYEQYF.

The chain links TRBV20-1 to TRBJ2-5; D not resolved. Germline lookup yields CDR1 DFQATT and CDR2 SNEGSKA (reference sequence). The CDR3 covers 12 residues. Trimming left V 3 bases short and J 5 bases short, with 10 bases between. The CDR3 reads CSARDPSETQYF. CDR3 nucleotide sequence: TGCAGTGCTAGGGACCCCTCGGAGACCCAGTACTTC.

This clonotype has more than one count but fewer than ten. The rearrangement uses TRBV12-3 or TRBV12-4 and TRBJ1-2, with D unresolved. Trimming removed 0 bases from V and 9 bases from J, with 11 bases in between. The CDR3 contains 13 residues. In nucleotides, the CDR3 is TGTGCCAGCAGTTTAGCGCGGGCACCACGCTACACCTTC. It translates to CASSLARAPRYTF.

This clonotype was seen more than once but under ten times. The chain uses TRBV18 and TRBJ2-6; D assignment may be TRBD1 or TRBD2 (6 bases each). V lost 6 bases and J 0 bases, leaving 21 bases between the germline ends. CDR3 length equals 19 residues. Germline V CDR1 and CDR2: KGHSH, LQKENI. The CDR3 loop is CASSPEGGIVGSGANVLTF. The CDR3 coding sequence is TGTGCCAGCTCCCCTGAGGGGGGAATAGTCGGCTCTGGGGCCAACGTCCTGACTTTC.

This chain uses TRBV7-6 with TRBJ1-1; D possibly corresponds to TRBD1 (6 bases). The CDR3 length is 14 residues. Germline CDR1 reads SGHVS; CDR2 reads FNYEAQ. With 5 bases removed from V and 0 bases from J, the gap between germline ends came to 10 bases. CDR3 in amino acids: CASSGGGVNTEAFF. In DNA, the CDR3 is TGTGCCAGCAGCGGGGGGGGCGTGAACACTGAAGCTTTCTTT.

This chain joins TRBV25-1 and TRBJ2-2; D might be TRBD1 or TRBD2, each matching 5 bases. The CDR3 has 15 residues. Germline CDR1 MGHDK, CDR2 SYGVNS. Trimming stripped 5 bases from V and 5 bases from J, with 15 bases between. CDR3 in amino acids: CASSTSWGRTGELFF. The CDR3 bases are TGTGCCAGCAGTACCTCCTGGGGACGGACCGGGGAGCTGTTTTTT.

The chain joins TRBV5-4 to TRBJ1-4, with D perhaps TRBD1 (6 bases). The CDR3 spans 14 residues. The V gene's germline CDR1 is SGHNT and CDR2 YYREEE (reference sequence). Trimming took off 2 bases at V and 8 bases at J, with 13 bases between the two ends. The CDR3 DNA follows: TGTGCCAGCAGCTTCGTCGGGGGGCGAGAAAAACTGTTTTTT. Its protein is CASSFVGGREKLFF.

This clonotype was observed a few times. This sequence joins TRBV10-3 and TRBJ1-2; perhaps TRBD1 as D (6 bases). The CDR3 sequence is 15 residues long. Per germline, CDR1 ENHRY and CDR2 SYGVKD. V shed 3 bases and J shed 1 base, with 12 bases lying between them. This CDR3 reads CAISERGDGNYGYTF. Written as DNA, the CDR3 is TGTGCCATCAGTGAAAGGGGGGACGGTAACTATGGCTACACCTTC.

The chain uses TRBV4-2 and TRBJ1-2, with unresolved D. This CDR3 region has 15 residues. The V gene lost 4 bases and the J gene lost 4 bases, with 16 bases spanning the gap. Germline CDR1 and CDR2: LGHNA and YNFKEQ. The DNA for the CDR3 is TGTGCCAGCAGCCGGAGTACTGATTCAGGCTATGGCTACACCTTC. Its translation is CASSRSTDSGYGYTF.

The gene calls are TRBV20-1 and TRBJ2-7; D call uncertain. The J call may be faulty, since TRBJ2-5 better matches the DNA end. CDR3 size: 13 residues. Germline V lookup: CDR1 DFQATT, CDR2 SNEGSKA (reference sequence). For the CDR3, the DNA is TGCAGTGCTTCCGGGTCTCCGGGCGAGACCCAGTACTTC. This codes for CSASGSPGETQYF.

This clonotype was detected ten times or more. The V and J genes are TRBV7-9 and TRBJ2-1; D tentatively reads TRBD1 or TRBD2 (5 bases each). The ends were cut back, 2 bases at V and 2 bases at J, with 10 bases in the middle. The CDR3 runs 15 residues. CDR1 and CDR2 from the germline V gene are SEHNR and FQNEAQ (reference sequence). The CDR3: CASSLPRGPYNEQFF. CDR3 coding DNA: TGTGCCAGCAGCTTACCTCGGGGCCCCTACAATGAGCAGTTCTTC.

The rearrangement joins TRBV5-1 to TRBJ2-7; a possible D gene is TRBD2 (6 bases). The germline CDR1 and CDR2 sequences are SGHRS and YFSETQ. CDR3 length: 13 residues. Trimming pared 3 bases from V and 4 bases from J, leaving 11 bases between. CDR3 nucleotide sequence: TGCGCCAGCAGCTGGGGGGTTCGGTACGAGCAGTACTTC. Its protein product is CASSWGVRYEQYF.

This clonotype was seen only a few times. This CDR3 reads CASSLAQGRGRTDTQYF. The CDR3 DNA follows: TGTGCCAGCAGCTTAGCTCAGGGAAGAGGAAGGACAGATACGCAGTATTTT. This chain uses TRBV7-2 with TRBJ2-3; possibly TRBD1 for D (5 bases). Between the trimmed V and J ends, which lost 0 bases and 3 bases, there was a span of 16 bases. The CDR3 is 17 residues long. Germline V CDR1 and CDR2: SGHTA, FQGNSA.

The chain joins TRBV5-6 to TRBJ2-1; 8 bases match TRBD2. Trimming cost V 4 bases and J 0 bases; bases outside gene matches: 12. The CDR3 totals 18 residues. Germline V gene sequence: CDR1 SGHDT, CDR2 YYEEEE. DNA for the CDR3: TGTGCCAGCAGCCGCGGACTAGCTAGACTAAGCTCCTACAATGAGCAGTTCTTC. Translated: CASSRGLARLSSYNEQFF.

This chain uses TRBV9 with TRBJ2-5; 9 nucleotides agree with TRBD2. The CDR3 sequence is 16 residues long. In germline, CDR1 is SGDLS, CDR2 YYNGEE. The ends lost 2 bases at V and 0 bases at J; junction bases unmatched: 5. DNA for the CDR3: TGTGCCAGCAGCGTCTCAGCGGGGGGCTACCAAGAGACCCAGTACTTC. Translating gives CASSVSAGGYQETQYF.

This clonotype has only a few counts. The chain is built from TRBV29-1 and TRBJ2-6; 10 bases are shared with TRBD1. Germline assignment: CDR1 SQVTM and CDR2 ANQGSEA. CDR3 length equals 15 residues. Germline trimming cut 6 bases from V and 4 bases from J; bases unmatched to any gene: 6. The CDR3 is CSVRQGAGGANVLTF. The CDR3 DNA is TGCAGCGTCAGACAGGGGGCTGGGGGGGCCAACGTCCTGACTTTC.

This clonotype appeared a few times. The chain couples TRBV6-2 or TRBV6-3 to TRBJ2-5; D not resolved. The V gene's germline CDR1 is MNHEY and CDR2 SVGEGT. There are 14 residues in the CDR3. Trimming pared 2 bases from V and 5 bases from J, leaving 12 bases between. CDR3 DNA sequence: TGTGCCAGCAGTTACCCCCAGGCCGGTGAGACCCAGTACTTC. This gives the protein CASSYPQAGETQYF.

The rearrangement links TRBV20-1 to TRBJ1-1; unclear D gene. Trimming pared 6 bases from V and 2 bases from J, leaving 13 bases between. The CDR3 is made up of 13 amino acids. Germline-derived CDR1 and CDR2 are DFQATT and SNEGSKA (reference sequence). CDR3 in DNA: TGCAGTGCGGAATTGAACCTAAACACTGAAGCTTTCTTT. Its translation is CSAELNLNTEAFF.

The table lists this clonotype with a few counts. This chain uses TRBV7-2 with TRBJ2-5; D might be TRBD2 (5 bases). Between the trimmed V and J ends, which lost 3 bases and 4 bases, there was a span of 15 bases. This CDR3 is built from 15 residues. The germline gives CDR1 SGHTA, CDR2 FQGNSA. In nucleotides, the CDR3 is TGTGCCAGCAGCTTCCAGACCGGGGTCGGAGAGACCCAGTACTTC. Protein: CASSFQTGVGETQYF.

The chain links TRBV5-1 to TRBJ2-7; 9 bases are a match to TRBD1. Germline-derived CDR1 and CDR2 are SGHRS and YFSETQ. J gave up 3 bases and V 4 bases, and 14 bases lay outside the gene matches. This CDR3 contains 17 residues. CDR3 nucleotide sequence: TGCGCCAGCAGCCCCCGGACAGCGGGACAGGGTCGCTACGAGCAGTACTTC. This gives the protein CASSPRTAGQGRYEQYF.

Many counts were recorded for this clonotype. The chain recombines TRBV10-3 with TRBJ2-7; 8 bases align to TRBD1. CDR1 ENHRY and CDR2 SYGVKD come from the germline V gene. The CDR3 has 13 amino acids. V was clipped by 7 bases and J by 3 bases; unmatched bases: 5. CDR3 coding DNA: TGTGCCATCATGGGGACAGGAAGCTACGAGCAGTACTTC. It encodes CAIMGTGSYEQYF.

This clonotype was recorded once. CDR3 sequence reads: CASSQDNLAGGLTDTQYF. CDR3 bases: TGTGCCAGCAGCCAAGATAATCTAGCGGGGGGGCTGACAGATACGCAGTATTTT. The chain combines TRBV14 with TRBJ2-3; TRBD2 matches 12 bases. This CDR3 spans 18 amino acids. J lost 3 bases, V lost 0 bases, and 7 bases had no gene match. CDR1 and CDR2 from the germline V gene are SGHDN and FVKESK.

Ten or more counts support this clonotype. The chain is built from TRBV12-3 or TRBV12-4 and TRBJ2-6, with D possibly being TRBD2 (5 bases). V lost 7 bases, J lost 1 base, and 8 bases lay in between. The CDR3 sequence is 14 residues long. CDR3 nucleotide sequence: TGTGCCAGCACCCGGGGATCTGGGGCCAACGTCCTGACTTTC. Translating it yields CASTRGSGANVLTF.

This chain uses TRBV12-3 or TRBV12-4 with TRBJ2-5, with D possibly called TRBD1 or TRBD2 (5 bases each). The CDR3 length is 13 residues. V shed 6 bases and J shed 8 bases, with 16 bases lying between them. CDR3 protein: CASSWDGGSTQYF. CDR3 bases: TGTGCCAGCAGCTGGGACGGCGGATCCACCCAGTACTTC.

This clonotype was seen a few times. The V call is TRBV18, the J call TRBJ2-1, with D possibly matching TRBD1 (5 bases). Germline V gene sequence: CDR1 KGHSH, CDR2 LQKENI. V gave up 2 bases and J gave up 4 bases, with 21 bases separating them. The CDR3 is 18 residues long. CDR3 nucleotide sequence: TGTGCCAGCTCACCAATTGGGCCTCGGCAGGGTGAATACAATGAGCAGTTCTTC. Its translation is CASSPIGPRQGEYNEQFF.

The V and J genes are TRBV24-1 and TRBJ2-1; D gene ambiguous. The germline V gene encodes CDR1 KGHDR and CDR2 SFDVKD. V lost 2 bases to trimming and J lost 15 bases, with 10 bases between them. The CDR3 extends over 11 amino acids. This CDR3 reads CATSDSTLAFF. For the CDR3, the DNA is TGTGCCACCAGTGATTCGACACTGGCGTTCTTC.